This entry describes one TCR beta chain. Its target antigen remains unknown. Base qualities are not recorded, but no much larger clone differs from it by a single base. These data come from a study of shared clonotypes between healthy human individuals (TCRdb year 2020). About the study as a whole: The cohort included a few men and a couple of women between 18 and 49 years of age. Between about 0.9 and 9 billion PBMCs per donor were obtained by leukapheresis. Libraries were prepared and TCR repertoires were sequenced by different laboratories using diverse techniques, in order to increase sequencing depth and limit assay-specific biases. The study deeply sequenced blood TCR repertoires of about 5 healthy adults to estimate repertoire size and the extent of clonotype sharing between individuals. For each donor, CD4 naive and CD4 memory were each run on three plates, CD8 naive on two plates, and CD8 memory on one plate. Overall study results and their limits: When several donors were compared, the shared fraction of clonotypes was 5% to 6.5% for naive CD4, approximately 3.3% for naive CD8, more than 2% for memory CD4, and 0.3% to 0.5% for memory CD8. The genetic and exposure-history diversity represented was limited by the small number of donors. Clonotypes shared by all four sorted-subset donors showed higher generation probabilities than non-shared clonotypes. Estimated clonotype richness was generally larger for naive than for memory subsets. Pairwise subsampling indicated that sequencing depth was expected to affect the degree of clonotype sharing among donors. Sampling was limited to blood, and TCR repertoires in tissue likely differ from TCR repertoires in blood. Even with the large sequencing depth, rarefaction of the sorted-subset datasets indicated that sequencing was incomplete.

CD8 naive samples were obtained by positive selection for CCR7 among CD45RO-negative cells, yielding a CD45RA+CCR7+ population from which TemRA cells were excluded. The donors were healthy, HIV-negative adults who had no recently reported acute infections or vaccinations. All donors were Caucasian adults living in Nashville, Tennessee, USA. Blood was collected by leukapheresis, and PBMCs were isolated by Ficoll-Histopaque density gradient centrifugation and then cryopreserved in liquid nitrogen vapor phase. Purity and quantity of every magnetically sorted T cell population were checked by analytical flow cytometry. From each sorted fraction, genomic DNA was isolated and quantified by UV absorbance on a Nanodrop 2000c. The germline V gene supplies CDR1 SNHLY and CDR2 FYNNEI. Spanning cysteine to phenylalanine, the CDR3 consists of 14 amino acids. This entry keeps only the CDR3 DNA: 42 bases, framed from base 1. At the junction V is shortened by 3 bases and J by 2 bases, with 10 bases in between.

Using the deep immunoSEQ assay, TCR CDR3 regions were amplified from genomic DNA by multiplex PCR. Extracted genomic DNA from each cell subset was distributed evenly across all wells of several immunoSEQ 96-well plates, and each plate was treated as a replicate. For sorted subsets, about 200 ng genomic DNA, equal to 30,000 or so T cell genomes, was loaded into each replicate PCR. The purified libraries were quantified using a Qubit 3.0 fluorometer, sized with a Bioanalyzer 2100, and then quantified again using the KAPA Library Quantification kit. Each immunoSEQ 96-well plate was sequenced on its own single-read 150-cycle Illumina NextSeq 550 flow cell. The study's own analysis went as follows. The immunoSEQ output contained only junctional sequences without quality scores, so filtering could not match that applied to full-length reads. To assign V/J genes and CDR3, sequences were annotated using PyIR, a Python wrapper for IgBLAST v1.9, with IMGT germline references. Any read was removed if the V/J assignment was weak (E-value above 1e-6), the CDR3 was missing, or the read contained stop codons, out-of-frame junctions, or ambiguous translated residues. V3J clonotypes were defined by identical inferred V gene, J gene, and CDR3 amino acid sequence. Percentage overlap between repertoires was calculated by dividing the number of shared unique clonotypes by the size of the smaller repertoire. Three approaches were used to assess repertoire richness: RTK rarefaction, the Chao1 estimator, and Recon v2.1 estimates of unobserved clonotypes. Generation probabilities were computed with OLGA for all TCRbeta clonotypes obtained by the gDNA method from a few donors. TCRdb re-hosts the immuneACCESS table, in-frame sequences only. Its copies lack some clones; in the studies checked, an unresolved V gene accounts for under half of them, and the cause for the rest is not known. V, J and clone size derive from that table, while D and trimming were established from the DNA sequence. In this sample the table shows 2 million to 2.5 million clones, 93% of which occur a single time. The ten most abundant clones make up around 1.7% of the sample.

The receptor comes from a young man in good health. Some clones in this sample may be carry-over from other donors' samples. Recombination linked TRBV2 to TRBJ2-5; the D region possibly corresponds to TRBD1 (5 bases align). The sequenced material came from naive CD8+ T cells from PBMCs. The cell subset or site label on this specimen signifies: CD45RA+CCR7+. The CDR3 has the sequence CASSDRGIQETQYF. The nucleotide sequence is given as TGTGCCAGCAGTGATAGGGGTATACAAGAGACCCAGTACTTC.